The 22 T cell receptor beta chains in this list originate from one sample, sequenced in a study of blood T cell repertoires in COVID-19. Assay: immunoSEQ multiplex PCR; the TCRdb copy retains only in-frame clones and omits some. The sample includes around 200,000 clones, about 83% of them seen just once. Sequenced input: peripheral blood. All receptors come from a person between 70 and 80 years old with COVID-19, enrolled during active disease.

This clone was detected only once. V and J are TRBV5-1 and TRBJ2-5; 7 bases are shared with TRBD2. J lost 5 bases, V lost 0 bases, and 7 bases had no gene match. The CDR3 sequence is 15 residues long. CDR1 is SGHRS and CDR2 is YFSETQ in the germline V gene. The CDR3 spells CASSLEGRAWETQYF. CDR3 DNA: TGCGCCAGCAGCTTGGAAGGGAGGGCCTGGGAGACCCAGTACTTC.

This chain uses TRBV28 with TRBJ1-3; perhaps TRBD1 as D (5 bases). The CDR3 has 14 amino acids. Trimming pared 3 bases from V and 4 bases from J, leaving 10 bases between. Germline V lookup: CDR1 MDHEN, CDR2 SYDVKM. For the CDR3, the DNA is TGTGCCAGCAGTTTTGGGGGGTCCGGAAACACCATATATTTT. Its translation is CASSFGGSGNTIYF.

In regard to this clone: In the same sample, other DNA sequences code for this CDR3. This chain uses TRBV5-1 with TRBJ2-7, with TRBD1 identical over 9 bases. Germline-derived CDR1 and CDR2 are SGHRS and YFSETQ. The CDR3 has 14 amino acids. Trimming at V came to 5 bases and at J to 2 bases, leaving 5 bases not matched to a gene. The DNA for the CDR3 is TGCGCCAGCAGTCTGGGACAGGGAGCCTACGAGCAGTACTTC. Translated, it gives CASSLGQGAYEQYF.

The V gene is TRBV2, the J gene TRBJ1-5; 8 bases map to TRBD1. Germline V gives CDR1 SNHLY, CDR2 FYNNEI. The CDR3 length is 18 residues. V lost 6 bases, J lost 1 base, and 14 bases stayed unmatched. The chain's CDR3 is CASSLRGQGVRSNQPQHF. As DNA, the CDR3 is TGTGCCAGCAGCCTAAGAGGACAGGGAGTCAGGAGCAATCAGCCCCAGCATTTT.

This clone appeared a single time. V usage is TRBV6-6 and J usage is TRBJ2-7; 11 nucleotides agree with TRBD1. Germline loops: CDR1 MNHNY, CDR2 SVGAGI (reference sequence). This CDR3 comprises 15 residues. After removal of 5 bases from V and 3 bases from J, the junction contained 6 bases not matched to a gene. For the CDR3, the DNA is TGTGCCAGCAGTACCTGGGACAGGGGGAACTACGAGCAGTACTTC. Its protein product is CASSTWDRGNYEQYF.

The chain recombines TRBV28 with TRBJ2-7, with 7 bases fitting TRBD1. The J segment lost 3 bases and the V segment lost 4 bases, leaving 12 bases of the junction unmatched. The CDR3 length is 16 residues. Looked up from germline, CDR1 is MDHEN and CDR2 is SYDVKM. The CDR3 reads CASSSNPGQSNYEQYF. In DNA form, the CDR3 reads TGTGCCAGCAGTTCTAATCCGGGACAGAGTAACTACGAGCAGTACTTC.

V gene TRBV29-1 combines with J gene TRBJ2-7; 10 bases align to TRBD1. Germline CDR1 and CDR2: SQVTM and ANQGSEA. This CDR3 has 14 amino acids. V dropped 4 bases and J dropped 5; count of bases not matched to a gene: 8. CDR3 region: CSVGPGTGAHEQYF. In nucleotides, the CDR3 is TGCAGCGTTGGTCCCGGGACAGGGGCCCACGAGCAGTACTTC.

V and J are TRBV28 and TRBJ1-1; D might be TRBD1 (5 bases). The CDR3 covers 14 residues. V lost 3 bases and J 5 bases, leaving 13 bases between the germline ends. Germline V gene sequence: CDR1 MDHEN, CDR2 SYDVKM. The CDR3 reads CASSFLGAVTEAFF. DNA for the CDR3: TGTGCCAGCAGTTTCTTAGGGGCTGTAACTGAAGCTTTCTTT.

This chain joins TRBV6-5 and TRBJ1-1, with 7 bases identical to TRBD1. Germline V gives CDR1 MNHEY, CDR2 SVGAGI. The CDR3 has 15 amino acids. V lost 6 bases to trimming and J lost 0 bases; unmatched junction nucleotides: 7. CDR3 sequence reads: CASRSPGQMNTEAFF. Here the CDR3 DNA reads TGTGCCAGCAGGAGTCCGGGACAGATGAACACTGAAGCTTTCTTT.

This chain joins TRBV12-3 or TRBV12-4 and TRBJ2-5; possible D gene TRBD2, 5 bases. The CDR3 sequence is 12 residues long. V shed 3 bases and J shed 6 bases, with 8 bases lying between them. The DNA for the CDR3 is TGTGCCAGCAGTTTGGAGGTGAAGACCCAGTACTTC. It yields the protein CASSLEVKTQYF.

This chain links TRBV7-6 with TRBJ2-3, with 13 bases lining up with TRBD2. Germline trimming cut 5 bases from V and 2 bases from J; bases unmatched to any gene: 7. The CDR3 has 17 amino acids. Germline assignment: CDR1 SGHVS and CDR2 FNYEAQ. The CDR3 region has the DNA TGTGCCAGCAGCCGGGGACTAGCGGGGACCTTCACAGATACGCAGTATTTT. It specifies CASSRGLAGTFTDTQYF.

The chain is built from TRBV28 and TRBJ1-2, with D unresolved. Per the germline V gene, CDR1 is MDHEN and CDR2 is SYDVKM. The V gene lost 5 bases and the J gene lost 2 bases, with 12 bases spanning the gap. The CDR3 runs 14 residues. The CDR3 region has the DNA TGTGCCAGCAGTCCGCCTCAGGTCAACTATGGCTACACCTTC. This codes for CASSPPQVNYGYTF.

The CDR3 reads CASSFVRGYEQYF. CDR3 coding DNA: TGTGCCAGCAGTTTTGTCCGCGGCTACGAGCAGTACTTC. This rearrangement joins TRBV12-3 or TRBV12-4 to TRBJ2-7; D not resolved. V lost 3 bases to trimming and J lost 3 bases, with 9 bases between them. The CDR3 has 13 amino acids.

J is TRBJ2-7 and V is TRBV15, with 7 bases lining up with TRBD2. Germline CDR1 reads LNHNV; CDR2 reads YYDKDF (reference sequence). Trimming cost V 1 base and J 5 bases; bases outside gene matches: 8. This CDR3 contains 15 residues. CDR3 protein: CATSRASRDYHEQYF. CDR3 in DNA: TGTGCCACCAGCAGAGCATCACGGGACTACCACGAGCAGTACTTC.

CDR3 DNA sequence: TGTGCCAGCAGCCCCGCATGGACAGCCAGGCACAATGAGCAGTTCTTC. Encoded protein: CASSPAWTARHNEQFF. The gene calls are TRBV28 and TRBJ2-1; D is perhaps TRBD1 (6 bases). This CDR3 region has 16 residues. Germline V gene lookup returns CDR1 MDHEN and CDR2 SYDVKM. The V gene lost 6 bases and the J gene lost 5 bases, with 20 bases spanning the gap.

This chain joins TRBV2 and TRBJ2-5, with 7 bases lining up with TRBD2. Germline V gene sequence: CDR1 SNHLY, CDR2 FYNNEI. With 1 base clipped from V and 5 bases from J, the junction kept 7 bases outside the gene matches. This CDR3 is built from 15 residues. DNA of the CDR3: TGTGCCAGCAGTGAAGAGGCGGGGGAAGGCGAGACCCAGTACTTC. Its protein product is CASSEEAGEGETQYF.

This clone was detected only once. This chain uses TRBV27 with TRBJ2-7; TRBD1 is a possible D gene (6 bases). V was clipped by 5 bases and J by 2 bases, with 10 bases between them. The germline gives CDR1 MNHEY, CDR2 SMNVEV (reference sequence). The CDR3 has 13 residues. The CDR3 DNA follows: TGTGCCAGCAGTAGGCAGGGGACCTACGAGCAGTACTTC. Its protein product is CASSRQGTYEQYF.

The chain recombines TRBV4-3 with TRBJ2-2, with 10 bases fitting TRBD2. Trimming took 1 base from V and 5 from J; bases not matched to a gene: 7. The CDR3 contains 17 residues. In germline, CDR1 is LGHNA, CDR2 YSLEER. The CDR3 reads CASSQGPSGSGTGELFF. As DNA, the CDR3 is TGCGCCAGCAGCCAAGGACCTAGCGGGAGTGGGACCGGGGAGCTGTTTTTT.

The chain employs TRBV5-1 and TRBJ1-1, with TRBD1 matching over 7 bases. Germline-derived CDR1 and CDR2 are SGHRS and YFSETQ. J lost 4 bases, V lost 4 bases, and 7 bases had no gene match. CDR3 length: 14 residues. The CDR3 region is CASSAQGGVTEAFF. As DNA, the CDR3 is TGCGCCAGCAGCGCGCAAGGGGGCGTCACTGAAGCTTTCTTT.

This rearrangement joins TRBV28 to TRBJ1-1, with a weak D call TRBD1 (6 bases). The CDR3 sequence is 16 residues long. The V gene's germline CDR1 is MDHEN and CDR2 SYDVKM. V lost 8 bases and J 1 base, leaving 20 bases between the germline ends. The CDR3 sequence is CASVNKGGWTNTEAFF. In nucleotides, the CDR3 is TGTGCCAGCGTAAACAAGGGGGGGTGGACGAACACTGAAGCTTTCTTT.

The rearrangement joins TRBV3-1 (or the pseudogene TRBV3-2) to TRBJ2-7, with a possible D match to TRBD2 (6 bases). CDR3 size: 16 residues. V was clipped by 1 base and J by 8 bases, with 21 bases between them. The germline V gene has CDR1 LGHDT and CDR2 YNNKEL (reference sequence). The CDR3 sequence is CASSQGQKLGGGKQYF. Written as DNA, the CDR3 is TGTGCCAGCAGCCAAGGCCAAAAACTAGGTGGCGGGAAGCAGTACTTC.

This chain joins TRBV28 and TRBJ2-7; D may be TRBD2 (6 bases). V was trimmed by 0 bases and J by 6 bases, leaving 18 bases between them. Per the germline V gene, CDR1 is MDHEN and CDR2 is SYDVKM. The CDR3 runs 16 residues. CDR3 DNA sequence: TGTGCCAGCAGTTTATGGGCGGGACCGATGTTGGCCGAGCAGTACTTC. The encoded protein is CASSLWAGPMLAEQYF.